This T cell receptor (beta chain) was sequenced during a study of blood T cell repertoires in COVID-19. Original processing notes: Scientists estimated how many nucleated cells there were by amplifying reference gene primers. TCRdb's table, derived via immunoSEQ multiplex PCR, lists solely in-frame clones and lacks some. Clone size and the V and J calls come from that table; the DNA yielded D and trimming. The sample has roughly 98,000 clones; roughly four fifths are singletons. This CDR3 region has 15 residues. The V end lost 2 bases, the J end lost 5 bases, and 12 bases lay between the germline ends. CDR1 MNHEY and CDR2 SVGAGI come from the germline V gene.

This clonotype was sampled from a human donor in a cohort sampled during active COVID-19. This chain uses TRBV6-5 with TRBJ2-2; D perhaps matches TRBD1 (5 bases). The material sequenced was peripheral blood. The CDR3 DNA sequence: TGTGCCAGCAGTTACCCTCCCACAGGTACCGGGGAGCTGTTTTTT. This sequence encodes CASSYPPTGTGELFF.